This is a list of T cell receptor beta chains from one sample in a study of T cell repertoires in cytomegalovirus infection. TCRdb processed the reads anew with MiXCR; each CDR3 protein has one entry. Of roughly 100,000 distinct CDR3 sequences in the sample, 16% were seen once. The sample taken for sequencing was PBMCs. These receptors were obtained from a human donor in good health (CMV status not recorded). Some clones in this sample may be carry-over from other donors' samples. CDR3s include the opening cysteine and the closing phenylalanine or tryptophan. Fields, in order: clone size, V gene, J gene, D gene, CDR3 DNA, CDR3 protein. The D gene is left open where the match is weak. Rows may omit the clone size; those that give it use once, few, many or a size class.

>.|TRBV6-4|TRBJ1-1|.
TGTGCCAGCAGTGGTGGAGCCTCGACGGCTCTTATGAACACTGAAGCTTTCTTT
CASSGGASTALMNTEAFF
>.|TRBV25-1|TRBJ2-5|.
TGTGCCAGCAGTGAATCGGGCTGGGACCAAGAGACCCAGTACTTC
CASSESGWDQETQYF
>many|TRBV7-2|TRBJ2-7|TRBD2
TGTGCCAGCAGCTTTCTGGGCGGGGGGGCCTACGAGCAGTACTTC
CASSFLGGGAYEQYF
>.|TRBV28|TRBJ1-1|.
TGTGCCAGCAGTAGTGAGGCCTTCACTGAAGCTTTCTTT
CASSSEAFTEAFF
>many|TRBV14|TRBJ1-6|.
TGTGCCAGCAGCATAACAACAGCGGCACCCCTCCACTTT
CASSITTAAPLHF
>few|TRBV30|TRBJ1-1|.
TGTGCCTGGAGTGTACAGCTGAACACTGAAGCTTTCTTT
CAWSVQLNTEAFF
>.|TRBV6-6|TRBJ2-5|.
TGTGCCAGCAAGGAGTCAGGGAAGGTGAAAGAGACCCAGTACTTC
CASKESGKVKETQYF
>.|TRBV5-6|TRBJ1-5|.
TGTGCCAGCAGCTTGGGCCAGGGCCATCAGCCCCAGCATTTT
CASSLGQGHQPQHF
>.|TRBV5-8|TRBJ2-4|.
TGTGCCAGCAGCTTGAGAGGGTATGGCAAAAACATTCAGTACTTC
CASSLRGYGKNIQYF
>.|TRBV12-3/TRBV12-4|TRBJ2-5|TRBD1
TGTGCCAGCAGTACCGACAGGGCGGAGACCCAGTACTTC
CASSTDRAETQYF
>many|TRBV7-3|TRBJ1-6|.
TGTGCCAGCAGCTTAATGGGTTCCGGTAATTCACCCCTCCACTTT
CASSLMGSGNSPLHF
>many|TRBV29-1|TRBJ1-1|.
TGCAGCGTTGCCGGGACATCCACTGAAGCTTTCTTT
CSVAGTSTEAFF
>many|TRBV7-2|TRBJ1-4|.
TGTGCCAGCAGCTTAGTTCCCTTGGATGAAAAACTGTTTTTT
CASSLVPLDEKLFF
>.|TRBV20-1|TRBJ2-1|TRBD1
TGCAGTGCCAACGGCCAGGGGGCGTACGATGAGCAGTTCTTC
CSANGQGAYDEQFF
>few|TRBV28|TRBJ2-6|.
TGTGCCAGCACCCCGGTCCTCTCTGGGGCCAACGTCCTGACTTTC
CASTPVLSGANVLTF
>few|TRBV29-1|TRBJ1-2|.
TGCAGCGTTGTAAGTCAGGGGCACTATGGCTACACCTTC
CSVVSQGHYGYTF
>.|TRBV7-9|TRBJ1-5|TRBD1
TGTGCCAGCAGCCCAACCGGGACAGTCAATCAGCCCCAGCATTTT
CASSPTGTVNQPQHF
>few|TRBV20-1|TRBJ2-5|TRBD2
TGCAGTGCTAGTCTCGTACTAGCGGGGGCGGAGACCCAGTACTTC
CSASLVLAGAETQYF
>.|TRBV20-1|TRBJ1-1|.
TGCAGTGCTAGAGCCACCACCCCGGGACGGTTTAACACTGAAGCTTTCTTT
CSARATTPGRFNTEAFF
>few|TRBV20-1|TRBJ1-2|.
TGCAGTGCTAGAGATCCTCTCCTCCCTTCGTTCTATGGCTACACCTTC
CSARDPLLPSFYGYTF
>few|TRBV20-1|TRBJ2-1|TRBD2
TGCAGTGCTAGAGATCTGAAAACTAGCGGCGCCGCTGAGCAGTTCTTC
CSARDLKTSGAAEQFF
>many|TRBV12-3/TRBV12-4|TRBJ1-3|.
TGTGCCAGCAGTTTAGTTGTAGGTGGAAACACCATATATTTT
CASSLVVGGNTIYF
>.|TRBV7-3|TRBJ2-1|TRBD1
TGTGCCAGCAGCTGGGACAGGGACAATGAGCAGTTCTTC
CASSWDRDNEQFF
>many|TRBV7-2|TRBJ2-1|.
TGTGCCAGCAGCTTATTGGGTGAGCAGTTCTTC
CASSLLGEQFF
>.|TRBV3-1|TRBJ2-7|.
TGTGCCAGCAGCCTTCCCAGCCTCACAGGGAAACGGGACGAGCAGTACTTC
CASSLPSLTGKRDEQYF
>many|TRBV20-1|TRBJ2-3|.
TGCAGTGCTAACACCCCCCTCCGCCCGGGGGCCACAGATACGCAGTATTTT
CSANTPLRPGATDTQYF
>.|TRBV6-1|TRBJ1-6|.
TGTGCCAGCAGTGAGGACTATAATTCACCCCTCCACTTT
CASSEDYNSPLHF
>once|TRBV12-3/TRBV12-4|TRBJ1-2|.
TGTGCCAGCAGCCCCGCGGACTATGGCTACACCTTC
CASSPADYGYTF
>few|TRBV28|TRBJ2-7|TRBD1
TGTGCCAGCAGTTCGGGGACAGGCGTCTACGAGCAGTACTTC
CASSSGTGVYEQYF
>.|TRBV19|TRBJ1-2|.
TGTGCCAGTCTACCAACCTACCGTAGTAACTATGGCTACACCTTC
CASLPTYRSNYGYTF
>few|TRBV28|TRBJ1-1|.
TGTGCCAGCAGTCCGGCCCAGGGGAACACTGAAGCTTTCTTT
CASSPAQGNTEAFF
>.|TRBV29-1|TRBJ2-7|.
TGCAGCGTTGGAGGGCAGTCCTACGAGCAGTACTTC
CSVGGQSYEQYF
>many|TRBV5-4|TRBJ2-7|.
TGTGCCAGCAGCTGGCTGGGAGCGCCCCCCGGGGAGCAGTACTTC
CASSWLGAPPGEQYF
>few|TRBV5-1|TRBJ1-1|.
TGCGCCAGCAGCTCCCAAACAGGGAACACTGAAGCTTTCTTT
CASSSQTGNTEAFF
>few|TRBV6-1|TRBJ1-1|.
TGTGCCAGCAGTTCACGAGGACAGTTCTTCACTGAAGCTTTCTTT
CASSSRGQFFTEAFF
>many|TRBV7-2|TRBJ2-7|.
TGTGCCAGCAGTCTAGTTGCTTTACGGGACGAGCAGTACTTC
CASSLVALRDEQYF
>few|TRBV7-2|TRBJ1-6|.
TGTGCCAGCAGCTTACAGGGAGAAGGTTCACCCCTCCACTTT
CASSLQGEGSPLHF
>.|TRBV5-1|TRBJ2-7|TRBD1
TGCGCCAGCAGCCCGTGGACAGGGCACGAGCAGTACTTC
CASSPWTGHEQYF
>.|TRBV4-1|TRBJ1-5|.
TGCGCCAGCAGATCAGGTTACAATCAGCCCCAGCATTTT
CASRSGYNQPQHF
>few|TRBV6-2/TRBV6-3|TRBJ1-5|.
TGTGCCAGCAGCGTGGAGGGGTATCAGCCCCAGCATTTT
CASSVEGYQPQHF
>many|TRBV7-3|TRBJ2-1|.
TGTGCCAGCAGCTTAGTCGTAGCTGACAATGAGCAGTTCTTC
CASSLVVADNEQFF
>many|TRBV4-1|TRBJ2-7|.
TGCGCCAGCAGCCCCCTTCCGGCTTACGAGCAGTACTTC
CASSPLPAYEQYF
>few|TRBV25-1|TRBJ1-2|.
TGTGCCAGCAGTGAAGCCGGAAACTATGGCTACACCTTC
CASSEAGNYGYTF
>.|TRBV29-1|TRBJ1-4|.
TGCAGCGTAGTCTTGCCAATATATGATCTGGAAAAACTGTTTTTT
CSVVLPIYDLEKLFF
>many|TRBV7-2|TRBJ2-1|.
TGTGCCAGCAGCTTAGGTGTCAATGAGCAGTTCTTC
CASSLGVNEQFF
>.|TRBV7-3|TRBJ2-3|TRBD2
TGTGCCAGCAGCCGACTAGCGGGGGGCGCAGATACGCAGTATTTT
CASSRLAGGADTQYF
>.|TRBV3-1|TRBJ2-1|.
TGTGCCAGCAGCCAAGGCGAGGGTATCGGGTCCTACAATGAGCAGTTCTTC
CASSQGEGIGSYNEQFF
>many|TRBV7-2|TRBJ2-1|.
TGTGCCAGCAGCCCGGGACGGAGCTCCTACAATGAGCAGTTCTTC
CASSPGRSSYNEQFF
>.|TRBV6-6|TRBJ2-7|.
TGTGCCAGCAGTTACGCCACAATCGAGCAGTACTTC
CASSYATIEQYF
>.|TRBV5-1|TRBJ1-6|.
TGCGCCAGCAGAAGGGGGGCAGATTCACCCCTCCACTTT
CASRRGADSPLHF